The 11 T cell receptor beta chains below all came from one sample that was sequenced in a study of tumor-infiltrating lymphocytes in primary liver carcinoma (dated by TCRdb to about 2017). RNA from unsorted whole blood was extracted with TRIzol reagent, and germline DNA was obtained with the DNeasy Blood & Tissue kit. The instrument was an Illumina HiSeq 2500. Starting from about 500 ng total RNA, TCRbeta-specific cDNA was produced by reverse transcription with a constant-region primer and ProtoScript II reverse transcriptase. TCRbeta libraries were built with three nested multiplex PCR rounds, a slightly modified ARM-PCR procedure. Each of the first two PCR rounds ran for approximately 10 cycles and used multiplex TRBV1-TRBV30 forward primers together with a Cbeta reverse primer. TCRdb took the public reads, trimmed them with fastp at Q25, ran MiXCR for clone calling and kept in-frame beta chains. CDR3 protein duplicates are merged, each entry listing the most common genes and DNA. A total of approximately 340,000 distinct CDR3 sequences appear in this sample, around 60% of them only once. The ten largest clones capture about 6% of the sample.

Sequencing was performed on peripheral blood. The receptors shown here come from a man aged 35 to 55 with primary liver carcinoma and hepatitis B virus infection.

The chain is built from TRBV30 and TRBJ1-1; 10 bases line up with TRBD1. The J segment lost 8 bases and the V segment lost 3 bases, leaving 6 bases of the junction unmatched. This CDR3 has 13 residues. The germline V gene has CDR1 GTSNPN and CDR2 SVGIG (reference sequence). The CDR3 region is CAWRADRGREAFF. The CDR3 DNA sequence: TGTGCCTGGAGGGCCGACAGGGGGCGGGAAGCTTTCTTT.

The CDR3 DNA is TGTGCCAGCTGCCGAACAGGGGGCGTCAATCAGCCCCAGCATTTT. This gives the protein CASCRTGGVNQPQHF. This rearrangement joins TRBV11-2 to TRBJ1-5; TRBD1 matches 9 bases. The CDR3 spans 15 residues. Germline assignment: CDR1 SGHAT and CDR2 FQNNGV. V lost 8 bases to trimming and J lost 3 bases; unmatched junction nucleotides: 8. Full variable domain (rest looked up from reference TRBV11-2 and TRBJ1-5): EAGVAQSPRYKIIEKRQSVAFWCNPISGHATLYWYQQILGQGPKLLIQFQNNGVVDDSQLPKDRFSAERLKGVDSTLKIQPAKLEDSAVYLCASCRTGGVNQPQHFGDGTRLSIL.

V is TRBV12-3 or TRBV12-4 and J is TRBJ2-1, with D unresolved. This CDR3 is built from 14 residues. The V end was cut by 3 bases, the J end by 5 bases, with 11 bases between. The CDR3 DNA is TGTGCCAGCAGTTTTGGAGTCGGCGACAATGAGCAGTTCTTC. Its protein product is CASSFGVGDNEQFF.

Notes on this clonotype: Just one base apart from a much larger clone, this may be a read error. Given the absence of the conserved phenylalanine or tryptophan at the CDR3 end, a read error is likely. V usage is TRBV6-5 and J usage is TRBJ2-7; 7 bases are shared with TRBD2. With 8 bases clipped from V and 4 bases from J, the junction kept 5 bases outside the gene matches. This CDR3 contains 12 residues. Germline loops: CDR1 MNHEY, CDR2 SVGAGI. The DNA for the CDR3 is TGTGCCAGCCGCGGGAGCCGTTACGAGCAGTACTTA. Amino acids: CASRGSRYEQYL.

This clonotype occurred many times. The rearrangement links TRBV12-3 or TRBV12-4 to TRBJ1-1; no definite D call. V gave up 3 bases and J gave up 2 bases, with 13 bases separating them. The CDR3 runs to 15 residues. CDR3 sequence reads: CASSLNRATNTEAFF. CDR3 DNA sequence: TGTGCCAGCAGTTTGAACCGGGCAACAAACACTGAAGCTTTCTTT.

Ten or more counts support this clonotype. This sequence joins TRBV12-3 or TRBV12-4 and TRBJ2-7; no clear D. V was trimmed by 9 bases and J by 3 bases, leaving 15 bases between them. The length of the CDR3 is 13 residues. The CDR3 here is CARPQVRHYEQYF. The CDR3 coding sequence is TGTGCCAGGCCCCAGGTCCGCCACTACGAGCAGTACTTC.

This clonotype showed up just once. The chain joins TRBV5-6 to TRBJ2-3, with 10 bases identical to TRBD2. The germline gives CDR1 SGHDT, CDR2 YYEEEE. The CDR3 totals 16 residues. V lost 5 bases to trimming and J lost 5 bases; unmatched junction nucleotides: 11. CDR3 amino acids: CASRELSGRDVDTQYF. The CDR3 coding sequence is TGTGCCAGCAGAGAACTGAGCGGGAGGGATGTAGATACGCAGTATTTT.

With respect to this clonotype: One base away lies a much larger clone, so this may be a sequencing read error. The rearrangement uses TRBV6-5 and TRBJ2-7; D is possibly TRBD1 (5 bases). The CDR3 has 16 amino acids. Germline loops: CDR1 MNHEY, CDR2 SVGAGI. CDR3 loop: CASSYSAGQGIYEQCF. CDR3 nucleotide sequence: TGTGCCAGCAGTTACTCAGCTGGGCAGGGTATTTACGAGCAGTGCTTC.

The V gene is TRBV2, the J gene TRBJ2-1, with TRBD2 identical over 13 bases. V gave up 5 bases and J gave up 7 bases; unmatched junction bases: 5. CDR3 length: 15 residues. CDR1 and CDR2 (germline): SNHLY, FYNNEI. CDR3 coding DNA: TGTGCCAGCAGTCAACGACTAGCGGGAGGTAATGAGCAGTTCTTC. It translates to CASSQRLAGGNEQFF.

The CDR3 sequence: CASSSQPGRIEDGYTF. The CDR3 DNA reads as TGCGCCAGCAGCTCCCAACCGGGACGCATTGAGGATGGCTACACCTTC. The genes are TRBV5-1 and TRBJ1-2; D is perhaps TRBD1 (5 bases). The germline V gene has CDR1 SGHRS and CDR2 YFSETQ. This CDR3 comprises 16 residues. The V gene lost 3 bases and the J gene lost 6 bases, with 21 bases spanning the gap.

In its sample, this clonotype was seen a few times. The germline gene is not matched at one end of the junction; a read error may be the cause. The CDR3 here is CASRTTSGAYEQYF. DNA for the CDR3: TGTGCCAGCAGGACGACTAGCGGAGCCTACGAGCAGTATTTC. This chain links TRBV11-2 with TRBJ2-7; 9 nucleotides agree with TRBD2. The CDR3 has 14 amino acids. Germline-derived CDR1 and CDR2 are SGHAT and FQNNGV.